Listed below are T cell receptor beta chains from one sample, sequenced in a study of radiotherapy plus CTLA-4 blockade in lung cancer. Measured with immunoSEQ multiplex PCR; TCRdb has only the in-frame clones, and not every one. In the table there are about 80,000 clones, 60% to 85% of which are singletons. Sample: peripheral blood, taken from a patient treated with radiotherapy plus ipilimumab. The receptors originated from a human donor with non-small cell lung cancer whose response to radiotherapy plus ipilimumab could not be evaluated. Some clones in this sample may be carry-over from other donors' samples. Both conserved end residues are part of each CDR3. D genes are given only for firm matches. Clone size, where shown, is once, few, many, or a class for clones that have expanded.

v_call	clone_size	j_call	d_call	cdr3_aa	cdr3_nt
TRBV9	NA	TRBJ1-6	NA	CASSVGGQWFNSPLHF	TGTGCCAGCAGCGTAGGAGGTCAATGGTTTAATTCACCCCTCCACTTT
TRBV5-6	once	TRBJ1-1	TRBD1	CASSPGAGTVNTEAFF	TGTGCCAGCAGCCCCGGTGCCGGGACAGTGAACACTGAAGCTTTCTTT
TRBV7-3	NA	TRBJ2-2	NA	CASSATTSDGELFF	TGTGCCAGCAGCGCCACGACATCGGACGGGGAGCTGTTTTTT
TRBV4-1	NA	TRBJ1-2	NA	CASSQGAQEDYGYTF	TGCGCCAGCAGCCAAGGGGCCCAGGAGGACTATGGCTACACCTTC
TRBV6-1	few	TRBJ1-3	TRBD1	CASSEGDRGNTIYF	TGTGCCAGCAGTGAAGGGGACAGGGGAAACACCATATATTTT
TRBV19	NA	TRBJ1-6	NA	CASSTSRDDGGNSPLHF	TGTGCCAGTAGTACATCCCGGGACGACGGAGGGAATTCACCCCTCCACTTT
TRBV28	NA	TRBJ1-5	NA	CASSKLGAGNQPQHF	TGTGCCAGCAGTAAACTGGGGGCCGGCAATCAGCCCCAGCATTTT
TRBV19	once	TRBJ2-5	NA	CASSGQHRGQETQYF	TGTGCCAGTAGTGGACAGCACCGGGGACAAGAGACCCAGTACTTC
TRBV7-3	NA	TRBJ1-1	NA	CASSAQGLGEAFF	TGTGCCAGCAGCGCCCAGGGTCTTGGAGAGGCTTTCTTT
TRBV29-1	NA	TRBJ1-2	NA	CSVEEASRSYGYTF	TGCAGCGTTGAAGAAGCTTCCCGGAGCTATGGCTACACCTTC
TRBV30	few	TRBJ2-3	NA	CAWSVPTVRYF	TGTGCCTGGAGTGTACCGACAGTCAGGTATTTT
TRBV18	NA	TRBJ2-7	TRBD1	CASSPAPDRAYEQYF	TGTGCCAGCTCACCAGCGCCGGACAGGGCCTACGAGCAGTACTTC
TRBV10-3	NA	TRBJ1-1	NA	CAISESLAAYRDTEAFF	TGTGCCATCAGTGAGTCGTTGGCAGCCTACAGGGACACTGAAGCTTTCTTT
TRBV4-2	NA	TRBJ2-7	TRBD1	CASSQDHRGDEQYF	TGTGCCAGCAGCCAAGATCACAGGGGCGACGAGCAGTACTTC
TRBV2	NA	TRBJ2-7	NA	CASSERQGLYEQYF	TGTGCCAGCAGTGAACGGCAGGGATTGTACGAGCAGTACTTC
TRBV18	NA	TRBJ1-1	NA	CASSLYGGLGEAFF	TGTGCCAGCTCACTATACGGGGGGCTGGGTGAAGCTTTCTTT
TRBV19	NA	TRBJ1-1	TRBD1	CASSIDRGHCEAFF	TGTGCCAGTAGTATCGACAGGGGGCACTGTGAAGCTTTCTTT
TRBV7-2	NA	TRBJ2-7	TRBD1	CASSLEGTGLREQYF	TGTGCCAGCAGCTTAGAAGGGACAGGGTTACGGGAGCAGTACTTC
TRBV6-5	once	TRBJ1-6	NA	CASSPSSYNSPLHF	TGTGCCAGCAGTCCGAGCTCCTATAATTCACCCCTCCACTTT
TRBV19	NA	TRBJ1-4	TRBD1	CASSPRTGANEKLFF	TGTGCCAGTAGTCCTCGGACAGGGGCTAATGAAAAACTGTTTTTT
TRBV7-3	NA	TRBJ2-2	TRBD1	CASSPRTGANTGELFF	TGTGCCAGCAGCCCTCGGACAGGGGCCAACACCGGGGAGCTGTTTTTT
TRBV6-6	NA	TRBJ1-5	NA	CASGPGRRNQPQHF	TGTGCCAGCGGCCCAGGGAGGCGCAATCAGCCCCAGCATTTT
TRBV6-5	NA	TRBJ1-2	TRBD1	CASSYDRVSGYTF	TGTGCCAGCAGTTACGACAGGGTTAGTGGCTACACCTTC
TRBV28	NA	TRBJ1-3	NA	CASSLGGTGRGYTIYF	TGTGCCAGCAGTTTAGGGGGAACAGGGAGAGGCTACACCATATATTTT
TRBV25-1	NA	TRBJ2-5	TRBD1	CASRPGQGGTQYF	TGTGCCAGCAGGCCGGGACAGGGGGGGACCCAGTACTTC
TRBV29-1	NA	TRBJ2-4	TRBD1	CSGVRQGDIQYF	TGCAGCGGGGTGCGGCAGGGGGACATTCAGTACTTC
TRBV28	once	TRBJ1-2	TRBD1	CASRRDSSPYGYTF	TGTGCCAGCAGACGGGACAGCTCTCCCTATGGCTACACCTTC
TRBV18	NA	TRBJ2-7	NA	CASSPGGDGYEQYF	TGTGCCAGCTCACCAGGCGGCGATGGCTACGAGCAGTACTTC
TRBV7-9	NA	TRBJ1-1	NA	CASDTRLNTEAFF	TGTGCCAGCGACACCAGACTAAACACTGAAGCTTTCTTT
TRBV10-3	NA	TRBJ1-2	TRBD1	CAIKIQGEGYGYTF	TGTGCCATCAAGATACAGGGGGAAGGCTATGGCTACACCTTC
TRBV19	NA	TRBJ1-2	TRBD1	CASRSGQGLKNGYTF	TGTGCCAGTAGATCCGGACAGGGGCTTAAGAATGGCTACACCTTC
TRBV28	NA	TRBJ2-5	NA	CASSSRGGVREETQYF	TGTGCCAGCAGTTCTCGAGGGGGTGTGCGGGAAGAGACCCAGTACTTC
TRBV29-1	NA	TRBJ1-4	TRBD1	CSSQGANEKLFF	TGCAGCTCACAGGGGGCTAATGAAAAACTGTTTTTT
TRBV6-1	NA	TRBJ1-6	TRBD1	CASSETGGRNSPLHF	TGTGCCAGCAGTGAAACAGGGGGCCGAAATTCACCCCTCCACTTT
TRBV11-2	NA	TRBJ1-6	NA	CASSLTLEGDLHF	TGTGCCAGCAGCTTAACTCTAGAAGGGGATCTCCACTTT
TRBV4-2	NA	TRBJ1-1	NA	CASSNTVNTEAFF	TGTGCCAGCAGCAACACAGTGAACACTGAAGCTTTCTTT
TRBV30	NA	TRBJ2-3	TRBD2	CAWSSLGTSGGTQYF	TGTGCCTGGAGTTCACTCGGGACTAGCGGTGGTACGCAGTATTTT
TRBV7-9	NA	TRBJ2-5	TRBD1	CASSRQGATQYF	TGTGCCAGCAGCCGACAGGGGGCAACCCAGTACTTC
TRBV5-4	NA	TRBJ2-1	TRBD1	CASSSPRGQAYNEQFF	TGTGCCAGCAGCTCCCCTCGGGGACAGGCCTACAATGAGCAGTTCTTC
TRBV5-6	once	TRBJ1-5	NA	CASSLTRDTAVGGQPQHF	TGTGCCAGCAGCTTGACCCGGGACACCGCGGTAGGTGGGCAGCCCCAGCATTTT
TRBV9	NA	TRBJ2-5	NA	CASSVDLNIQETQYF	TGTGCCAGCAGCGTAGATCTAAATATCCAAGAGACCCAGTACTTC
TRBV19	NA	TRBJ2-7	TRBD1	CASSLSRTGGNEQYF	TGTGCCAGTAGTCTCTCTCGGACAGGGGGCAACGAGCAGTACTTC
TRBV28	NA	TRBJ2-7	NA	CASMHGTTYEQYF	TGTGCCAGCATGCACGGGACAACCTACGAGCAGTACTTC
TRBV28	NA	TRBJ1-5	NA	CASRVSAQPQHF	TGTGCCAGCCGGGTTAGCGCCCAGCCCCAGCATTTT
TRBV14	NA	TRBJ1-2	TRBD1	CASSHQDRGSGYTF	TGTGCCAGCAGCCACCAAGACAGGGGATCTGGCTACACCTTC
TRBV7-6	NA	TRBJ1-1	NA	CASSLVEGTEAFF	TGTGCCAGCAGCTTAGTGGAGGGCACTGAAGCTTTCTTT
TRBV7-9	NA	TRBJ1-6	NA	CASTPDLRGNSPLHF	TGTGCCAGCACCCCTGATTTGAGGGGGAATTCACCCCTCCACTTT
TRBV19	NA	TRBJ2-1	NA	CASSIGTGANEQFF	TGTGCCAGTAGTATCGGGACTGGTGCCAATGAGCAGTTCTTC
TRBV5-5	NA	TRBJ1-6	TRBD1	CASSLRGQVLVNSPLHF	TGTGCCAGCAGCTTGAGGGGACAGGTACTGGTTAATTCACCCCTCCACTTT